This T cell receptor beta chain was captured by sequencing in a study of Graves' ophthalmopathy and Graves' hyperthyroidism. The study, taken as a whole, reports: Ophthalmopathy progression was predicted with under 71% sensitivity and approximately 72% specificity.

Excluded were patients with other autoimmune diseases, uncontrolled infections, pregnancy or lactation. Serum thyroxine and TRAb, along with clinical symptoms, thyroid ultrasound and orbital computed tomography, were what diagnosis relied on. In this sample, this clonotype turned up many times. Its antigen is unknown. The CDR3 runs 14 residues. The germline CDR1 and CDR2 sequences are WSHSY and SAAADI. The J segment lost 11 bases and the V segment lost 3 bases, leaving 12 bases of the junction unmatched. From RNA, the CDR3 regions of TCR beta chains were amplified and sequenced. The workflow started with a first-round RT-PCR run with HTBI primers and then moved on to a second-round multiplex PCR. TCRdb re-derived calls from the multiplex PCR reads in MiXCR, one entry per CDR3 protein. In the table there are tens of thousands of distinct CDR3 sequences, 52% of which are singletons.

The sequence was obtained from an adult man with Graves' ophthalmopathy. The chain carries TRBV10-2 and TRBJ1-1; 7 bases map to TRBD1. Sequences were obtained from peripheral blood. In DNA form, the CDR3 reads TGCGCCAGCAGTGAAAGACAGGGAATTGAAGGGGCTTTCTTT. Amino acid sequence: CASSERQGIEGAFF.